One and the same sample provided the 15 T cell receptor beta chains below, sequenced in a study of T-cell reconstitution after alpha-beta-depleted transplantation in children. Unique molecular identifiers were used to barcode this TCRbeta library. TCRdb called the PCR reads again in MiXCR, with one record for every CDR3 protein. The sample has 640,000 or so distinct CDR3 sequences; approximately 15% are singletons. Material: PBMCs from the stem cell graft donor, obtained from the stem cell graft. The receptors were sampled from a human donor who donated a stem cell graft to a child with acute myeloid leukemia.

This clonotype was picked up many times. CDR3 loop: CASSYDRANTGELFF. DNA of the CDR3: TGTGCCAGCAGTTACGACAGGGCGAACACCGGGGAGCTGTTTTTT. V usage is TRBV6-5 and J usage is TRBJ2-2, with 7 bases aligning to TRBD1. The CDR3 contains 15 residues. The germline V gene encodes CDR1 MNHEY and CDR2 SVGAGI. Trimming took 2 bases from V and 0 from J; bases not matched to a gene: 0.

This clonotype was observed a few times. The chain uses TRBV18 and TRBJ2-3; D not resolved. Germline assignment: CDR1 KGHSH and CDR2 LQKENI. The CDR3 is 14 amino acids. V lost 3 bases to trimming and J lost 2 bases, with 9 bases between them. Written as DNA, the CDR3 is TGTGCCAGCTCACCCCCCCTTATCACAGATACGCAGTATTTT. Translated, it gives CASSPPLITDTQYF. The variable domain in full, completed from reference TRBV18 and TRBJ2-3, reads NAGVMQNPRHLVRRRGQEARLRCSPMKGHSHVYWYRQLPEEGLKFMVYLQKENIIDESGMPKERFSAEFPKEGPSILRIQQVVRGDSAAYFCASSPPLITDTQYFGPGTRLTVL.

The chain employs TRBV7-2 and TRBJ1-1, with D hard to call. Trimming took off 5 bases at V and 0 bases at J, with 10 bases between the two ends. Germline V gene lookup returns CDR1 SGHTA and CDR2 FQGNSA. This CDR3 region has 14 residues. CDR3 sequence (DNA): TGTGCCAGCAGCCCCCAGACCTTGAACACTGAAGCTTTCTTT. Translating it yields CASSPQTLNTEAFF.

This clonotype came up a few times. CDR3 DNA sequence: TGTGCCAGCAGCTGGCTCGGCGGGGGGGCCACAGATACGCAGTATTTT. This gives the protein CASSWLGGGATDTQYF. The rearrangement uses TRBV7-2 and TRBJ2-3; 9 nucleotides align to TRBD2. Unmatched junction bases numbered 7, after V lost 4 bases and J lost 2 bases. CDR1 and CDR2 from the germline V gene are SGHTA and FQGNSA. The CDR3 has 16 residues. The whole variable domain, remainder taken from reference TRBV7-2 and TRBJ2-3, is GAGVSQSPSNKVTEKGKDVELRCDPISGHTALYWYRQSLGQGLEFLIYFQGNSAPDKSGLPSDRFSAERTGGSVSTLTIQRTQQEDSAVYLCASSWLGGGATDTQYFGPGTRLTVL.

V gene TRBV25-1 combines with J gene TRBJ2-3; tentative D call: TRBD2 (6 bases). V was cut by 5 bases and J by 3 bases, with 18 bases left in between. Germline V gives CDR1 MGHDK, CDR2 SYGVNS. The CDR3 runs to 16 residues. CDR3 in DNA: TGTGCCAGCAGTCCCCCACAGACTAGTGGGACAGATACGCAGTATTTT. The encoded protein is CASSPPQTSGTDTQYF.

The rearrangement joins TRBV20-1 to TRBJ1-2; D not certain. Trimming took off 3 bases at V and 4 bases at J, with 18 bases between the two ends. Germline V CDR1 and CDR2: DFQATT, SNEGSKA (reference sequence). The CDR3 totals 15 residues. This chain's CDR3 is CSASSIGSALYGYTF. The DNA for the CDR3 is TGCAGTGCTAGCTCGATCGGGTCGGCACTCTATGGCTACACCTTC.

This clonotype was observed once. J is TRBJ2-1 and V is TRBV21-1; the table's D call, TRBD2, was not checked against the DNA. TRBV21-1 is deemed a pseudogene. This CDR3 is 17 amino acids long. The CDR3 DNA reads TGTGCCAGCAGCAAAGCGCAGAGCGGGGGAAACTACAATGAGCAGTTCTTC. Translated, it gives CASSKAQSGGNYNEQFF.

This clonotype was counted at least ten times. CDR3 DNA sequence: TGCAGCGTTTCCCCCCATACCTACGAGCAGTACTTC. It encodes CSVSPHTYEQYF. The genes are TRBV29-1 and TRBJ2-7; D not resolved. This CDR3 contains 12 residues. From germline, CDR1 is SQVTM and CDR2 ANQGSEA. V lost 5 bases and J 2 bases, leaving 10 bases between the germline ends.

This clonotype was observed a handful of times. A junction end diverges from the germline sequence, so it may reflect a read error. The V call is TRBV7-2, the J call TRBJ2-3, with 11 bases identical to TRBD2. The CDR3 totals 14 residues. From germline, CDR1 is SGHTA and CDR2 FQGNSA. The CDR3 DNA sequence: TGTGCCAGCAGCTTAGGACTTACTAGCGGGGGTCCTGTTTTT. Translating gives CASSLGLTSGGPVF.

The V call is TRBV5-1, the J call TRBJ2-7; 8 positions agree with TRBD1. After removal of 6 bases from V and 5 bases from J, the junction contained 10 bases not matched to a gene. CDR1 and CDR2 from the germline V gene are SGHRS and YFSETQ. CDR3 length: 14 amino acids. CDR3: CASTGQGMENEQYF. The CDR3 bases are TGCGCCAGCACCGGACAGGGAATGGAGAACGAGCAGTACTTC. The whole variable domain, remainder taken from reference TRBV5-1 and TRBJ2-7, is KAGVTQTPRYLIKTRGQQVTLSCSPISGHRSVSWYQQTPGQGLQFLFEYFSETQRNKGNFPGRFSGRQFSNSRSEMNVSTLELGDSALYLCASTGQGMENEQYFGPGTRLTVT.

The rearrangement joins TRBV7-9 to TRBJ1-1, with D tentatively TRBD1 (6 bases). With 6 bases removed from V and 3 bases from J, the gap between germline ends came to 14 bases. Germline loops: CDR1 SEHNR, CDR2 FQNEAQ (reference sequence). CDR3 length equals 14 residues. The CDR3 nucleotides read TGTGCCAGCAGGTACCCGCAGGGGTACACTGAAGCTTTCTTT. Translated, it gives CASRYPQGYTEAFF.

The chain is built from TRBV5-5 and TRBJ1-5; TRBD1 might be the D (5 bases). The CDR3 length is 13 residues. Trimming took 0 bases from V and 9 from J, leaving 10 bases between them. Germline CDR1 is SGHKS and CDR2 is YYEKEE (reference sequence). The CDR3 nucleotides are TGTGCCAGCAGCTTGGGGGGCGCGGGGCCCCAGCATTTT. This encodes CASSLGGAGPQHF.

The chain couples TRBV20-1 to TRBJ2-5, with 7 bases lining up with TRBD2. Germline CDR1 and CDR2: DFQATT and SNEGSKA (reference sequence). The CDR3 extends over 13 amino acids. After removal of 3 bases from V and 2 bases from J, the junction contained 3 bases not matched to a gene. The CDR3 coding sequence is TGCAGTGCTAGGGGGCGGGGGCAAGAGACCCAGTACTTC. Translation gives CSARGRGQETQYF.

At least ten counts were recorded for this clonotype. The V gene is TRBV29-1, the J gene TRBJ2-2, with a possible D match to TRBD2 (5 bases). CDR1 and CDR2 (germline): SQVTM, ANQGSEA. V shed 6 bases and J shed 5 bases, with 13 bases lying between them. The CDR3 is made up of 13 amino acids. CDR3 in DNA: TGCAGCGTGGATTCCAGCGGTACCGGGGAGCTGTTTTTT. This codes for CSVDSSGTGELFF.

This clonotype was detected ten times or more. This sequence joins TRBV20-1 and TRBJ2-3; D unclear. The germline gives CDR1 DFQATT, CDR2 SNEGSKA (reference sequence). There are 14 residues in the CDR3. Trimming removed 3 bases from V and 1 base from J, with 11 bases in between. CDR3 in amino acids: CSASASLGTDTQYF. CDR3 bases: TGCAGTGCTAGTGCCAGTCTCGGCACAGATACGCAGTATTTT.